What follows are 23 T cell receptor beta chains derived from one specimen sequenced in a study of cytomegalovirus exposure and HLA in healthy donors. Method: immunoSEQ multiplex PCR; TCRdb's copy keeps in-frame clones and lacks some. The sample lists roughly 240,000 clones; more than 75% were seen once. Sequencing was carried out using PBMCs. The receptors here all came from a man between 18 and 29 years old in good health and CMV-seronegative.

The chain joins TRBV15 to TRBJ2-2; D perhaps matches TRBD1 (6 bases). CDR1 is LNHNV, CDR2 YYDKDF, per germline (reference sequence). The CDR3 has 15 residues. Trimming took off 9 bases at V and 4 bases at J, with 18 bases between the two ends. CDR3 bases: TGTGCCACAACCGAGAACTTACAGGGCACCGGGGAGCTGTTTTTT. Translation: CATTENLQGTGELFF.

The CDR3 region has the DNA TGTGCCAGCAGCCCGCCAGGGGGGATAACTGAAGCTTTCTTT. Translating it yields CASSPPGGITEAFF. The chain combines TRBV5-6 with TRBJ1-1, with 7 bases fitting TRBD1. The CDR3 loop spans 14 amino acids. The trim removed 4 bases at V and 5 bases at J, leaving 8 bases unmatched. The V gene's germline CDR1 is SGHDT and CDR2 YYEEEE.

J is TRBJ1-2 and V is TRBV15, with D possibly TRBD1 on 6 matching bases. V lost 0 bases, J lost 5 bases, and 13 bases lay in between. CDR3 length: 15 residues. From germline, CDR1 is LNHNV and CDR2 YYDKDF (reference sequence). The CDR3 DNA follows: TGTGCCACCAGCAGAGAACCGGGGGGCGGGTATGGCTACACCTTC. Protein product: CATSREPGGGYGYTF.

The J gene is TRBJ1-2, the V gene TRBV29-1, with 8 bases aligning to TRBD1. The CDR3 runs to 12 residues. Trimming at V came to 3 bases and at J to 7 bases, leaving 4 bases not matched to a gene. The germline CDR1 and CDR2 sequences are SQVTM and ANQGSEA. The CDR3 DNA follows: TGCAGCGTTGAGACAGGGGAGGGTGGCTACACCTTC. Translating it yields CSVETGEGGYTF.

In its sample, this clone was seen a few times. CDR3 sequence reads: CAISDTGTGAYNEQFF. As DNA, the CDR3 is TGTGCCATCAGTGACACCGGGACAGGGGCCTACAATGAGCAGTTCTTC. The chain has TRBV10-3 and TRBJ2-1; 10 bases are a match to TRBD1. The J segment lost 2 bases and the V segment lost 3 bases, leaving 4 bases of the junction unmatched. The CDR3 runs 16 residues. CDR1 is ENHRY, CDR2 SYGVKD, per germline.

V is TRBV4-3 and J is TRBJ1-6; tentative D call: TRBD1 (5 bases). This CDR3 is 15 amino acids long. Germline CDR1 LGHNA, CDR2 YSLEER. V was clipped by 0 bases and J by 10 bases, with 13 bases between them. CDR3 loop: CASSQDARVDSPLHF. The CDR3 nucleotides are TGCGCCAGCAGCCAAGATGCCAGGGTAGACTCACCCCTCCACTTT.

CDR3 bases: TGTGCCAGCAGTGTGGACACGTACACAGATACGCAGTATTTT. It specifies CASSVDTYTDTQYF. V and J are TRBV6-1 and TRBJ2-3; weak D call: TRBD1 (5 bases). The CDR3 runs 14 residues. The V gene's germline CDR1 is MNHNS and CDR2 SASEGT. V lost 4 bases, J lost 2 bases, and 10 bases lay in between.

V is TRBV6-1 and J is TRBJ2-1; 7 nucleotides line up with TRBD1. After removal of 11 bases from V and 4 bases from J, the junction contained 2 bases not matched to a gene. The CDR3 is 11 residues long. Germline assignment: CDR1 MNHNS and CDR2 SASEGT. CDR3 nucleotides: TGTGCCGGGGGACAGTACAATGAGCAGTTCTTC. Translation gives CAGGQYNEQFF.

The chain has TRBV25-1 and TRBJ2-7; the D gene is possibly TRBD1 (7 bases). V shed 1 base and J shed 2 bases, with 9 bases lying between them. This CDR3 has 14 residues. Germline CDR1 MGHDK, CDR2 SYGVNS. This CDR3 is CASSESRGAYEQYF. CDR3 nucleotide sequence: TGTGCCAGCAGTGAATCCAGGGGGGCCTACGAGCAGTACTTC.

This clone has more than one count but fewer than ten. The V call is TRBV18, the J call TRBJ2-3; 11 bases line up with TRBD2. V dropped 5 bases and J dropped 6; count of bases not matched to a gene: 10. There are 16 residues in the CDR3. Germline values: CDR1 KGHSH, CDR2 LQKENI. CDR3 coding DNA: TGTGCCAGCTCAACTAGCGGGGGACCCACTGGGGATACGCAGTATTTT. This gives the protein CASSTSGGPTGDTQYF.

V gene TRBV27 combines with J gene TRBJ2-7; D not resolved. The CDR3 runs to 13 residues. Germline loops: CDR1 MNHEY, CDR2 SMNVEV (reference sequence). V was shortened by 3 bases and J by 2 bases, with 8 bases between the two germline ends. CDR3 coding DNA: TGTGCCAGCAGTTTCGGAAGCGCCTACGAGCAGTACTTC. Its translation: CASSFGSAYEQYF.

The chain carries TRBV28 and TRBJ2-7; 7 bases fit TRBD1. This CDR3 comprises 14 residues. Trimming cost V 5 bases and J 3 bases; bases outside gene matches: 7. The V gene's germline CDR1 is MDHEN and CDR2 SYDVKM. The CDR3 loop reads CASSPIQGFYEQYF. Written as DNA, the CDR3 is TGTGCCAGCAGTCCCATACAGGGGTTCTACGAGCAGTACTTC.

This sequence joins TRBV14 and TRBJ2-1; D possibly corresponds to TRBD2 (6 bases). Trimming removed 3 bases from V and 6 bases from J, with 18 bases in between. From germline, CDR1 is SGHDN and CDR2 FVKESK. The length of the CDR3 is 16 residues. CDR3 residues: CASSHPGARRSNEQFF. The CDR3 DNA reads as TGTGCCAGCAGCCACCCGGGAGCTAGGCGGAGCAATGAGCAGTTCTTC.

The rearrangement uses TRBV11-3 and TRBJ2-1; D is unclear. V was clipped by 1 base and J by 7 bases, with 8 bases between them. CDR3 length: 13 amino acids. Germline V gives CDR1 SGHNT, CDR2 YENEEA. CDR3 sequence (DNA): TGTGCCAGCAGCTTAGCGCCCGGGAATGAGCAGTTCTTC. Protein product: CASSLAPGNEQFF.

The chain recombines TRBV7-9 with TRBJ2-2; D remains ambiguous. The germline gives CDR1 SEHNR, CDR2 FQNEAQ (reference sequence). V was cut by 1 base and J by 1 base, with 7 bases left in between. The CDR3 covers 15 residues. The CDR3 nucleotides read TGTGCCAGCAGCTTAGATGTTAAGAACACCGGGGAGCTGTTTTTT. Translating gives CASSLDVKNTGELFF.

The chain combines TRBV28 with TRBJ2-7; 10 positions agree with TRBD1. CDR1 MDHEN and CDR2 SYDVKM come from the germline V gene. The trim removed 4 bases at V and 3 bases at J, leaving 3 bases unmatched. The CDR3 has 14 amino acids. The CDR3 sequence: CASSSGTGVYEQYF. CDR3 nucleotide sequence: TGTGCCAGCAGTTCCGGGACAGGGGTCTACGAGCAGTACTTC.

The chain uses TRBV9 and TRBJ1-6, with a weak D call TRBD1 (5 bases). The V and J ends lost 3 bases and 8 bases respectively, with 21 bases between them. The CDR3 is made up of 17 amino acids. Looked up from germline, CDR1 is SGDLS and CDR2 is YYNGEE. In nucleotides, the CDR3 is TGTGCCAGCAGCGCCCGATATCGGGGGACGAGCGATTCACCCCTCCACTTT. It is translated as CASSARYRGTSDSPLHF.

CDR3 nucleotides: TGTGCCTGGCCCGGCGATGGACTTGGGGTCGAAGCTTTCTTT. Amino acid sequence: CAWPGDGLGVEAFF. The J gene is TRBJ1-1, the V gene TRBV30; D gene ambiguous. The ends were cut back, 5 bases at V and 8 bases at J, with 21 bases in the middle. This CDR3 has 14 residues. Germline lookup yields CDR1 GTSNPN and CDR2 SVGIG (reference sequence).

This chain links TRBV11-2 with TRBJ2-3; D not certain. V lost 6 bases and J lost 0, with 4 bases in between. Germline V lookup: CDR1 SGHAT, CDR2 FQNNGV. The CDR3 totals 12 residues. CDR3 sequence (DNA): TGTGCCAGCAGACTCAGCACAGATACGCAGTATTTT. It yields the protein CASRLSTDTQYF.

The V and J genes are TRBV28 and TRBJ1-6; D is ambiguous. Trimming took off 3 bases at V and 5 bases at J, with 11 bases between the two ends. There are 15 residues in the CDR3. Germline V gives CDR1 MDHEN, CDR2 SYDVKM. CDR3 nucleotide sequence: TGTGCCAGCAGTTTGGGCCCCGGGAATAATTCACCCCTCCACTTT. Translating it yields CASSLGPGNNSPLHF.

This chain uses TRBV10-1 with TRBJ2-7, with TRBD1 matching 7 bases. Unmatched junction bases numbered 12, after V lost 9 bases and J lost 4 bases. CDR1 is WNHNN, CDR2 SYGVQD, per germline (reference sequence). This CDR3 has 14 amino acids. The DNA for the CDR3 is TGCGCCAGTTCCCGACAGGGTTTAATTTACGAGCAGTACTTC. Translated: CASSRQGLIYEQYF.

The J gene is TRBJ1-2, the V gene TRBV27, with 9 bases identical to TRBD1. The germline V gene encodes CDR1 MNHEY and CDR2 SMNVEV (reference sequence). With 10 bases clipped from V and 4 bases from J, the junction kept 28 bases outside the gene matches. The CDR3 covers 20 residues. The CDR3 loop reads CANNPRRNLKDSTGGYGYTF. CDR3 DNA sequence: TGTGCCAACAACCCCAGGCGAAACCTAAAAGATTCGACAGGGGGCTATGGCTACACCTTC.

The chain has TRBV18 and TRBJ1-5; D call uncertain. Germline V gives CDR1 KGHSH, CDR2 LQKENI. Trimming pared 1 base from V and 0 bases from J, leaving 7 bases between. The CDR3 runs 15 residues. For the CDR3, the DNA is TGTGCCAGCTCACCACGAGCAAATAGCAATCAGCCCCAGCATTTT. Translated: CASSPRANSNQPQHF.